The 10 T cell receptor beta chains below were found in one sample sequenced in a study of blood T cell repertoires in COVID-19. Clones were sequenced by immunoSEQ multiplex PCR, and TCRdb holds only the in-frame ones, with some missing. This repertoire shows under 250,000 clones, roughly 94% found once; its top ten account for more than 0.95%. Sequenced material: peripheral blood. The receptor source for this set is a man aged 30-40 years with acute or convalescent COVID-19.

V and J are TRBV5-6 and TRBJ1-6; no definite D call. Germline V gene data show CDR1 as SGHDT and CDR2 as YYEEEE. With 5 bases removed from V and 2 bases from J, the gap between germline ends came to 17 bases. The CDR3 loop spans 17 amino acids. CDR3 sequence: CASSSELKSTYNSPLHF. The CDR3 coding sequence is TGTGCCAGCAGTTCGGAGCTAAAATCAACCTATAATTCACCCCTCCACTTT.

The chain recombines TRBV7-2 with TRBJ1-2; possible D gene TRBD1, 5 bases. V gave up 2 bases and J gave up 2 bases, with 6 bases separating them. The CDR3 contains 13 residues. From germline, CDR1 is SGHTA and CDR2 FQGNSA. The CDR3 sequence: CASSLNRNYGYTF. The CDR3 DNA is TGTGCCAGCAGCTTAAACAGGAACTATGGCTACACCTTC.

This sequence joins TRBV11-1 and TRBJ2-6, with 7 bases identical to TRBD2. V shed 0 bases, J shed 0 bases, and the junction held 2 bases outside the gene matches. Germline V gene sequence: CDR1 SGHAT, CDR2 FQDESV (reference sequence). This CDR3 comprises 17 residues. The CDR3 loop reads CASSLAASGSGANVLTF. CDR3 coding DNA: TGTGCCAGCAGCTTAGCGGCTAGCGGCTCTGGGGCCAACGTCCTGACTTTC.

The V and J genes are TRBV27 and TRBJ1-6; 7 bases align to TRBD1. V was pared by 3 bases and J by 10 bases, with 9 bases of the junction left unmatched. CDR3 size: 15 residues. The germline gives CDR1 MNHEY, CDR2 SMNVEV (reference sequence). The CDR3 bases are TGTGCCAGCAGTTTCGGGATAAGGGGGCAGTCACCCCTCCACTTT. This codes for CASSFGIRGQSPLHF.

This clone appeared once. The rearrangement uses TRBV5-4 and TRBJ1-2; the D is unclear. Trimming stripped 2 bases from V and 0 bases from J, with 8 bases between. CDR3 size: 14 residues. Germline V gene sequence: CDR1 SGHNT, CDR2 YYREEE (reference sequence). The DNA for the CDR3 is TGTGCCAGCAGCTTTGACGGGGCTAACTATGGCTACACCTTC. Amino acid sequence: CASSFDGANYGYTF.

This rearrangement joins TRBV19 to TRBJ1-5; D not certain. V dropped 4 bases and J dropped 3 bases, with 10 bases sitting between them. The CDR3 runs 14 residues. Germline assignment: CDR1 LNHDA and CDR2 SQIVND (reference sequence). The CDR3 DNA follows: TGTGCCAGTAGTACTGGGCAGTCCAATCAGCCCCAGCATTTT. Amino acids: CASSTGQSNQPQHF.

The rearrangement joins TRBV5-1 to TRBJ2-7, with D hard to call. This CDR3 contains 14 residues. CDR1 and CDR2 (germline): SGHRS, YFSETQ. The ends were cut back, 4 bases at V and 0 bases at J, with 11 bases in the middle. CDR3 region: CASSLLLGSYEQYF. In nucleotides, the CDR3 is TGCGCCAGCAGCCTTCTACTTGGCTCCTACGAGCAGTACTTC.

The chain recombines TRBV28 with TRBJ2-7; 8 bases align to TRBD1. With V trimmed by 7 bases and J by 1 base, 3 bases remained unmatched. CDR1 and CDR2 (germline): MDHEN, SYDVKM. The CDR3 sequence is 13 residues long. In DNA form, the CDR3 reads TGTGCCAGCACCCAGGGGGCTTCCTACGAGCAGTACTTC. The encoded protein is CASTQGASYEQYF.

This rearrangement joins TRBV6-6 to TRBJ2-1, with 8 bases identical to TRBD1. Germline lookup yields CDR1 MNHNY and CDR2 SVGAGI (reference sequence). The CDR3 loop spans 15 amino acids. V lost 2 bases to trimming and J lost 2 bases; unmatched junction nucleotides: 2. The CDR3 nucleotides read TGTGCCAGCAGTTACGGGGACAGGACCTACAATGAGCAGTTCTTC. It yields the protein CASSYGDRTYNEQFF.

J is TRBJ1-2 and V is TRBV6-5, with 9 bases fitting TRBD1. After removal of 10 bases from V and 8 bases from J, the junction contained 8 bases not matched to a gene. This CDR3 region has 12 residues. Germline loops: CDR1 MNHEY, CDR2 SVGAGI. The CDR3, as DNA: TGTGCCATACATACAGGGGGCGGCGGCTACACCTTC. Its translation: CAIHTGGGGYTF.